The 29 T cell receptor beta chains reported below all come from one sample, sequenced in a study of T cell responses to AZD1222 COVID-19 vaccine. The protocol was immunoSEQ multiplex PCR, while the TCRdb copy is restricted to in-frame clones and leaves out a portion. The sample includes 140,000 to 150,000 clones, 75% to 85% seen only once; the top ten take roughly 4.3%. This material consisted of peripheral blood, taken on day 0 of MenACWY control vaccination. The receptor source for this set is an adult in good health.

The chain recombines TRBV6-5 with TRBJ1-1; D unclear. The germline CDR1 and CDR2 sequences are MNHEY and SVGAGI. The CDR3 has 13 amino acids. V lost 2 bases and J 6 bases, leaving 10 bases between the germline ends. The CDR3, as DNA: TGTGCCAGCAGTTACCGGGAGGGCGCTGAAGCTTTCTTT. Encoded protein: CASSYREGAEAFF.

This sequence joins TRBV5-5 and TRBJ1-2; 7 positions match TRBD1. The CDR3 totals 16 residues. Germline CDR1 is SGHKS and CDR2 is YYEKEE (reference sequence). Trimming at V came to 0 bases and at J to 6 bases, leaving 11 bases not matched to a gene. CDR3 residues: CASSLGRQGASNGYTF. The CDR3 DNA reads as TGTGCCAGCAGCTTGGGCCGACAGGGAGCTTCAAATGGCTACACCTTC.

This clone was counted a single time. This chain uses TRBV5-8 with TRBJ1-1; TRBD1 is a possible D gene (5 bases). The germline V gene has CDR1 SGHTS and CDR2 YDEGEE. The ends were cut back, 6 bases at V and 5 bases at J, with 14 bases in the middle. This CDR3 has 13 residues. The CDR3 DNA reads TGTGCCAGCAACCGGGACGGTAAAACTGAAGCTTTCTTT. Amino acids: CASNRDGKTEAFF.

CDR3 residues: CASSLGQGGPILYGYTF. The CDR3 DNA reads as TGTGCCAGCAGCCTGGGACAGGGGGGCCCCATACTCTATGGCTACACCTTC. The chain carries TRBV5-6 and TRBJ1-2, with 11 bases identical to TRBD1. Unmatched junction bases numbered 12, after V lost 4 bases and J lost 4 bases. Germline CDR1 is SGHDT and CDR2 is YYEEEE. The CDR3 is 17 amino acids.

The chain combines TRBV13 with TRBJ2-2; TRBD1 might be the D (5 bases). Per the germline V gene, CDR1 is PRHDT and CDR2 is FYEKMQ (reference sequence). Trimming removed 0 bases from V and 6 bases from J, with 11 bases in between. CDR3 length: 15 amino acids. Written as DNA, the CDR3 is TGTGCCAGCAGCTTAGGGCAGGGATTGGCCGGGGAGCTGTTTTTT. Its protein is CASSLGQGLAGELFF.

CDR3 in amino acids: CASNRRDSSTDTQYF. CDR3 DNA sequence: TGTGCCAGCAACCGCCGGGACTCGAGCACAGATACGCAGTATTTT. The chain uses TRBV2 and TRBJ2-3, with D possibly being TRBD2 (6 bases). CDR1 SNHLY and CDR2 FYNNEI come from the germline V gene. The CDR3 totals 15 residues. V was pared by 7 bases and J by 0 bases, with 14 bases between.

This clone has more than one count but fewer than ten. The CDR3 DNA sequence: TGTGCCAGCAGCCAGCCGGGACAGGGTTCACCCCTCCACTTT. Translated, it gives CASSQPGQGSPLHF. This chain uses TRBV3-1 (or the pseudogene TRBV3-2) with TRBJ1-6, with 9 bases lining up with TRBD1. The CDR3 has 14 amino acids. The germline gives CDR1 LGHDT, CDR2 YNNKEL (reference sequence). The J segment lost 9 bases and the V segment lost 3 bases, leaving 3 bases of the junction unmatched.

The rearrangement uses TRBV27 and TRBJ2-1, with D possibly TRBD2 on 7 matching bases. The germline CDR1 and CDR2 sequences are MNHEY and SMNVEV (reference sequence). This CDR3 is 14 amino acids long. The germline V and J ends were trimmed by 8 bases and 4 bases, with 15 bases remaining between them. CDR3 sequence reads: CASGRGGNYNEQFF. The CDR3 DNA sequence: TGTGCCAGCGGAAGGGGGGGCAATTACAATGAGCAGTTCTTC.

The chain employs TRBV29-1 and TRBJ2-1; D possibly corresponds to TRBD2 (6 bases). Germline V lookup: CDR1 SQVTM, CDR2 ANQGSEA. The CDR3 covers 13 residues. Trimming removed 4 bases from V and 7 bases from J, with 14 bases in between. DNA of the CDR3: TGCAGCGTTGTGCCTAGCGAAAGAAATGAGCAGTTCTTC. It is translated as CSVVPSERNEQFF.

The chain has TRBV7-2 and TRBJ2-5; 7 bases line up with TRBD1. Germline values: CDR1 SGHTA, CDR2 FQGNSA. The CDR3 length is 13 residues. With V trimmed by 5 bases and J by 1 base, 1 base remained unmatched. The CDR3 DNA follows: TGTGCCAGCAGCCGGGACAGCCAAGAGACCCAGTACTTC. Encoded protein: CASSRDSQETQYF.

The chain recombines TRBV7-3 with TRBJ2-6; D unresolved. CDR1 and CDR2 (germline): SGHTA, FQGTGA. The V gene lost 5 bases and the J gene lost 4 bases, with 9 bases spanning the gap. This CDR3 is 14 amino acids long. The CDR3 region has the DNA TGTGCCAGCAGCCCCCATGCCGGGGCCAACGTCCTGACTTTC. This encodes CASSPHAGANVLTF.

In this sample, this clone turned up many times. V and J are TRBV9 and TRBJ2-5; D ambiguous. Germline V CDR1 and CDR2: SGDLS, YYNGEE. The V and J ends lost 4 bases and 5 bases respectively, with 15 bases between them. The CDR3 totals 14 residues. The CDR3 DNA sequence: TGTGCCAGCAGCCGAATTGGAAGTAGGGAGACCCAGTACTTC. Its protein product is CASSRIGSRETQYF.

The chain uses TRBV6-5 and TRBJ1-6, with unresolved D. Germline V gene sequence: CDR1 MNHEY, CDR2 SVGAGI. V lost 8 bases to trimming and J lost 5 bases, with 10 bases between them. This CDR3 contains 13 residues. This chain's CDR3 is CASGGANNSPLHF. CDR3 DNA sequence: TGTGCCAGCGGAGGAGCAAATAATTCACCCCTCCACTTT.

The rearrangement joins TRBV7-3 to TRBJ2-1; 9 bases are a match to TRBD2. Germline CDR1 is SGHTA and CDR2 is FQGTGA. The CDR3 spans 17 residues. Germline trimming cut 4 bases from V and 4 bases from J; bases unmatched to any gene: 11. CDR3 nucleotides: TGTGCCAGCAGCTCAAAAAAGACTAGCGGACTATACAATGAGCAGTTCTTC. This encodes CASSSKKTSGLYNEQFF. The full variable domain, with the rest looked up from reference TRBV7-3 and TRBJ2-1, is GAGVSQTPSNKVTEKGKYVELRCDPISGHTALYWYRQSLGQGPEFLIYFQGTGAADDSGLPNDRFFAVRPEGSVSTLKIQRTERGDSAVYLCASSSKKTSGLYNEQFFGPGTRLTVL.

This clone was counted a few times. The rearrangement links TRBV19 to TRBJ1-4, with a tentative D call TRBD1 (5 bases). CDR1 and CDR2 from the germline V gene are LNHDA and SQIVND (reference sequence). The CDR3 is made up of 12 amino acids. V was shortened by 3 bases and J by 10 bases, with 9 bases between the two germline ends. The DNA for the CDR3 is TGTGCCAGTAGTATGGCGGGGGGAAAACTGTTTTTT. Protein sequence: CASSMAGGKLFF. The entire variable domain, with the rest obtained from reference TRBV19 and TRBJ1-4, is as follows: DGGITQSPKYLFRKEGQNVTLSCEQNLNHDAMYWYRQDPGQGLRLIYYSQIVNDFQKGDIAEGYSVSREKKESFPLTVTSAQKNPTAFYLCASSMAGGKLFFGSGTQLSVL.

V usage is TRBV27 and J usage is TRBJ1-6, with no clear D. This CDR3 has 14 amino acids. V dropped 4 bases and J dropped 10 bases, with 14 bases sitting between them. CDR1 MNHEY and CDR2 SMNVEV come from the germline V gene (reference sequence). CDR3 loop: CASSYRVIRSPLHF. CDR3 DNA sequence: TGTGCCAGCAGTTATCGCGTTATTAGATCACCCCTCCACTTT.

The J gene is TRBJ1-2, the V gene TRBV15; 10 positions match TRBD1. Unmatched junction bases numbered 4, after V lost 4 bases and J lost 2 bases. Germline lookup yields CDR1 LNHNV and CDR2 YYDKDF (reference sequence). The CDR3 spans 15 residues. CDR3 sequence reads: CATSTGDRGNYGYTF. In DNA, the CDR3 is TGTGCCACCAGCACCGGGGACAGGGGCAACTATGGCTACACCTTC.

The chain joins TRBV3-1 (or the pseudogene TRBV3-2) to TRBJ2-3; 8 nucleotides align to TRBD2. The CDR3 has 16 amino acids. Germline loops: CDR1 LGHDT, CDR2 YNNKEL (reference sequence). Trimming cost V 1 base and J 2 bases; bases outside gene matches: 5. CDR3 in DNA: TGTGCCAGCAGCCAAGGCCGGGGGGGCTTCACAGATACGCAGTATTTT. Protein: CASSQGRGGFTDTQYF.

This sequence joins TRBV5-1 and TRBJ1-2, with D perhaps matching TRBD1 (6 bases). CDR3 length: 13 residues. The V end lost 4 bases, the J end lost 4 bases, and 11 bases lay between the germline ends. Germline CDR1 and CDR2: SGHRS and YFSETQ. The CDR3 nucleotides are TGCGCCAGCAGCGCTGACAGGCCCTATGGCTACACCTTC. Translating gives CASSADRPYGYTF.

The CDR3 region is CASCLGGLKTQYF. CDR3 bases: TGTGCCAGCTGTCTCGGGGGGCTAAAGACCCAGTACTTC. This chain uses TRBV2 with TRBJ2-5; perhaps TRBD2 as D (7 bases). Germline loops: CDR1 SNHLY, CDR2 FYNNEI. This CDR3 is built from 13 residues. V lost 8 bases, J lost 6 bases, and 16 bases lay in between.

The CDR3 spells CASSLQGPSPLHF. CDR3 bases: TGTGCCAGCAGTCTACAGGGCCCTTCACCCCTCCACTTT. The J gene is TRBJ1-6, the V gene TRBV28; tentatively, D is TRBD1 (6 bases). The germline V gene has CDR1 MDHEN and CDR2 SYDVKM. Trimming stripped 5 bases from V and 9 bases from J, with 11 bases between. The length of the CDR3 is 13 residues.

This chain joins TRBV7-9 and TRBJ2-2; maybe TRBD2 (6 bases). The CDR3 loop spans 14 amino acids. Germline V CDR1 and CDR2: SEHNR, FQNEAQ (reference sequence). Trimming removed 11 bases at V and 7 bases at J, with 20 bases between. CDR3 DNA: TGTGCCGGAGGGGCCAGCAGCCGGAGCGGGGAGCTGTTTTTT. Translating gives CAGGASSRSGELFF.

J is TRBJ1-6 and V is TRBV4-2; no definite D call. Germline CDR1 is LGHNA and CDR2 is YNFKEQ. Trimming shortened V by 1 base and J by 6 bases, and 13 bases separated the two germline ends. CDR3 length equals 16 residues. The CDR3 loop is CASSQVISEVNSPLHF. DNA of the CDR3: TGTGCCAGCAGCCAAGTGATTTCGGAGGTTAATTCACCCCTCCACTTT.

This clone was counted once. This chain uses TRBV6-5 with TRBJ1-1; weak D call: TRBD1 (5 bases). CDR1 and CDR2 from the germline V gene are MNHEY and SVGAGI. CDR3 length: 14 amino acids. V shed 9 bases and J shed 7 bases, with 21 bases lying between them. The CDR3 reads CASHVGGRGVEAFF. In DNA, the CDR3 is TGTGCCAGTCACGTTGGGGGGAGGGGAGTTGAAGCTTTCTTT.

This clone showed up just once. V gene TRBV27 combines with J gene TRBJ2-3; 9 bases are a match to TRBD2. CDR1 is MNHEY, CDR2 SMNVEV, per germline (reference sequence). The CDR3 totals 14 residues. V lost 8 bases to trimming and J lost 6 bases; unmatched junction nucleotides: 9. The CDR3 DNA reads TGTGCCAGCGGCCCCAGCGGGGGGAGGGATACGCAGTATTTT. Residues: CASGPSGGRDTQYF.

The chain carries TRBV6-5 and TRBJ1-1; tentative D call: TRBD1 (6 bases). Trimming left V 8 bases short and J 3 bases short, with 7 bases between. CDR3 length equals 11 residues. Per the germline V gene, CDR1 is MNHEY and CDR2 is SVGAGI. CDR3 sequence reads: CASQGYTEAFF. The CDR3 DNA reads as TGTGCCAGCCAGGGGTACACTGAAGCTTTCTTT.

This chain joins TRBV28 and TRBJ2-1, with D possibly matching TRBD1 (5 bases). Trimming removed 3 bases from V and 6 bases from J, with 15 bases in between. The CDR3 has 15 residues. Germline CDR1 reads MDHEN; CDR2 reads SYDVKM. The CDR3 DNA is TGTGCCAGCAGTTTTTTGCGAACCAGGGCCAATGAGCAGTTCTTC. The encoded protein is CASSFLRTRANEQFF. Based on the CDR3 plus reference TRBV28 and TRBJ2-1, the full variable domain is DVKVTQSSRYLVKRTGEKVFLECVQDMDHENMFWYRQDPGLGLRLIYFSYDVKMKEKGDIPEGYSVSREKKERFSLILESASTNQTSMYLCASSFLRTRANEQFFGPGTRLTVL.

The V and J genes are TRBV30 and TRBJ1-6; D unclear. Deletions cut 0 bases from V and 0 bases from J, with 6 bases between. Germline CDR1 reads GTSNPN; CDR2 reads SVGIG (reference sequence). CDR3 length equals 15 residues. The CDR3 region has the DNA TGTGCCTGGAGTGTAGGGAACTCCTATAATTCACCCCTCCACTTT. Protein sequence: CAWSVGNSYNSPLHF. The full variable domain, completed using reference TRBV30 and TRBJ1-6, is SQTIHQWPATLVQPVGSPLSLECTVEGTSNPNLYWYRQAAGRGLQLLFYSVGIGQISSEVPQNLSASRPQDRQFILSSKKLLLSDSGFYLCAWSVGNSYNSPLHFGNGTRLTVT.

The V gene is TRBV5-1, the J gene TRBJ1-6, with a tentative D call TRBD1 (6 bases). V lost 1 base to trimming and J lost 5 bases, with 13 bases between them. Germline loops: CDR1 SGHRS, CDR2 YFSETQ. The CDR3 is 16 amino acids. CDR3 amino acids: CASSLRGLGDNSPLHF. DNA of the CDR3: TGCGCCAGCAGCTTGCGGGGGCTGGGAGATAATTCACCCCTCCACTTT.